One sample yielded the 5 T cell receptor beta chains listed below, sequenced in a study of T-cell reconstitution after alpha-beta-depleted transplantation in children. Preparing the TCRbeta library involved the use of unique molecular identifiers. TCRdb used MiXCR to reprocess the PCR reads, holding one entry per CDR3 protein. The data show 84,000 or so distinct CDR3 sequences, about a sixth seen once. Source: PBMCs, mostly from graft donor cells, taken 180 days after TCRalphabeta/CD19-depleted stem cell transplant. The receptors shown here come from a male patient aged 2 to 9 who had a stem cell transplant for acute lymphoblastic leukemia, so the T cells may come from the graft donor.

This clonotype was observed many times. The chain has TRBV5-1 and TRBJ2-5; no firm D call. Germline V lookup: CDR1 SGHRS, CDR2 YFSETQ. This CDR3 has 11 amino acids. V was shortened by 3 bases and J by 5 bases, with 5 bases between the two germline ends. CDR3 loop: CASSSYETQYF. DNA of the CDR3: TGCGCCAGCAGCTCCTACGAGACCCAGTACTTC.

The gene calls are TRBV20-1 and TRBJ2-3, with 14 nucleotides matching TRBD2. The V and J ends lost 5 bases and 3 bases, in that order; junction bases with no gene match: 4. The V gene's germline CDR1 is DFQATT and CDR2 SNEGSKA (reference sequence). The CDR3 contains 15 residues. For the CDR3, the DNA is TGCAGTGCTCGGACTAGCGGGGGGAGGACAGATACGCAGTATTTT. Amino acid sequence: CSARTSGGRTDTQYF.

The table lists this clonotype with a few counts. The chain links TRBV7-9 to TRBJ2-3, with 8 bases lining up with TRBD2. The CDR3 covers 15 residues. Germline-derived CDR1 and CDR2 are SEHNR and FQNEAQ (reference sequence). After removal of 2 bases from V and 6 bases from J, the junction contained 7 bases not matched to a gene. The CDR3: CASSLRGTSPDTQYF. The CDR3 DNA follows: TGTGCCAGCAGCTTAAGGGGGACTAGTCCGGATACGCAGTATTTT.

In its sample, this clonotype was seen a few times. The CDR3 DNA reads as TGCAGTGCCCTAGCGGGAGGCGGCGCCTACGAGCAGTACTTC. As protein: CSALAGGGAYEQYF. The chain is built from TRBV20-1 and TRBJ2-7; 11 bases agree with TRBD2. The length of the CDR3 is 14 residues. CDR1 DFQATT and CDR2 SNEGSKA come from the germline V gene (reference sequence). Germline trimming cut 6 bases from V and 2 bases from J; bases unmatched to any gene: 6.

The DNA for the CDR3 is TGCAGTGCTAGACGTCGGCCCCCAGGGGGCACTGAAGCTTTCTTT. Its protein is CSARRRPPGGTEAFF. The rearrangement uses TRBV20-1 and TRBJ1-1, with 7 bases lining up with TRBD1. Trimming at V came to 2 bases and at J to 4 bases, leaving 10 bases not matched to a gene. CDR3 size: 15 residues. Per germline, CDR1 DFQATT and CDR2 SNEGSKA (reference sequence).